The sequence of this T cell receptor (beta chain) was determined in a study of T cells in Graves' hyperthyroidism and ophthalmopathy. A remark on this clonotype: What it recognizes is unknown.

It was RNA transcripts that yielded the amplified TCR beta CDR3 regions. A set of HTBI primers served as the primers for a first-round RT-PCR of the TCR CDR3. Each CDR3 protein gets one entry after TCRdb re-called the multiplex PCR reads with MiXCR. Of 300,000 to 400,000 distinct CDR3 sequences detected, about 20% appear once; the ten largest clones hold about 53%. Graves' hyperthyroidism without ophthalmopathy progression within 18 months was termed stable. Fresh 10 ml peripheral blood yielded PBMCs. Findings of the study overall: Model predictions of ophthalmopathy came a median around 6.5 months before onset.

There are 15 residues in the CDR3. Germline-derived CDR1 and CDR2 are MGHRA and YSYEKL. V lost 0 bases, J lost 9 bases, and 15 bases lay in between. This chain uses TRBV4-1 with TRBJ2-1; a weak D match, TRBD2 (6 bases). This TCR was recovered from a woman aged 50 to 60 with Graves' hyperthyroidism. The material sequenced was blood. The chain's CDR3 is CASSQDREILREQFF. CDR3 nucleotides: TGCGCCAGCAGCCAAGACCGGGAGATCTTGCGTGAGCAGTTCTTC.